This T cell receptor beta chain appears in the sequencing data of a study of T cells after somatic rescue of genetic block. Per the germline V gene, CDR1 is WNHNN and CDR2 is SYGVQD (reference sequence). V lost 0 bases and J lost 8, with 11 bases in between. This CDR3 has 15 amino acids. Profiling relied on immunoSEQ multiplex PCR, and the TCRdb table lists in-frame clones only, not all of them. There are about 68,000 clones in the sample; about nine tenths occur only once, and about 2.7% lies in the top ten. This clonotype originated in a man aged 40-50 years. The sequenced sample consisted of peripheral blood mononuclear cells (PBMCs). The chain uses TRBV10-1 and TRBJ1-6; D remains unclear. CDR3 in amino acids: CASSESREDHSPLHF. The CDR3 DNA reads TGCGCCAGCAGTGAGTCCCGAGAAGATCATTCACCCCTCCACTTT.